Listed below are T cell receptor beta chains from one sample, sequenced in a study of blood T cell repertoires in COVID-19. Sequenced by immunoSEQ multiplex PCR; TCRdb stores in-frame clones only, minus some. The sample has about 75,000 clones; less than 85% are singletons. Sequencing was carried out using peripheral blood. The receptors stem from a human donor with acute or convalescent COVID-19. The donor label of this sample is uncertain. Each CDR3 is given with its conserved first and last residue. A D gene is named only where the DNA matches it firmly. Not all rows give a size; the values are once, few, many and, for expanded clones, a class.

V	D	size	J	CDR3	DNA
TRBV11-2	TRBD1	once	TRBJ1-1	CASTGTAMNTEAFF	TGTGCCAGCACCGGGACAGCAATGAACACTGAAGCTTTCTTT
TRBV7-9	TRBD1	.	TRBJ1-2	CASSLARGGFEGYTF	TGTGCCAGCAGCTTAGCACGAGGGGGCTTTGAGGGCTACACCTTC
TRBV24-1	.	once	TRBJ1-5	CATSDAGQAQHF	TGTGCCACCAGTGATGCAGGCCAGGCCCAGCATTTT
TRBV6-2/TRBV6-3	.	.	TRBJ1-1	CASSYARGRGQIAEAFF	TGTGCCAGCAGTTACGCTCGCGGGCGAGGACAGATAGCTGAAGCTTTCTTT
TRBV7-2	.	.	TRBJ2-3	CASSLASPVDTQYF	TGTGCCAGCAGCTTAGCATCCCCGGTCGATACGCAGTATTTT
TRBV9	.	.	TRBJ2-1	CASSVGGGLYSYNEQFF	TGTGCCAGCAGCGTAGGAGGGGGACTATACTCCTACAATGAGCAGTTCTTC
TRBV5-1	TRBD1	.	TRBJ2-2	CASSLGDRKNTGELFF	TGCGCCAGCAGTTTGGGGGACAGAAAGAACACCGGGGAGCTGTTTTTT
TRBV3-1/TRBV3-2	TRBD2	.	TRBJ2-1	CASSLGTSGGSYNEQFF	TGTGCCAGCAGCCTTGGGACTAGCGGAGGTTCCTACAATGAGCAGTTCTTC
TRBV5-1	TRBD2	.	TRBJ2-1	CASSRGTSGGSSDPFF	TGCGCCAGCAGCCGGGGGACTAGCGGGGGATCAAGCGATCCGTTCTTC
TRBV14	.	few	TRBJ2-3	CASSQDLGVGQYF	TGTGCCAGCAGCCAAGATCTCGGTGTTGGGCAGTATTTT
TRBV7-9	.	once	TRBJ2-3	CASSTPQTDTQYF	TGTGCCAGCAGCACACCCCAAACAGATACGCAGTATTTT
TRBV25-1	TRBD1	once	TRBJ1-1	CASNGQGASTEAFF	TGTGCCAGCAATGGACAGGGGGCGAGTACTGAAGCTTTCTTT
TRBV11-3	.	.	TRBJ1-1	CASSRGQNTEAFF	TGTGCCAGCAGCCGGGGACAGAACACTGAAGCTTTCTTT
TRBV2	TRBD1	.	TRBJ1-1	CASRRTGDTEAFF	TGTGCCAGCAGACGGACAGGGGACACTGAAGCTTTCTTT
TRBV7-2	TRBD1	few	TRBJ2-6	CASSPQRTGFGANVLTF	TGTGCCAGCAGCCCCCAGAGGACAGGGTTTGGGGCCAACGTCCTGACTTTC
TRBV5-5	TRBD1	few	TRBJ1-3	CASSSLGTGVYANTIYF	TGTGCCAGCAGCTCTCTCGGGACAGGGGTTTATGCAAACACCATATATTTT
TRBV5-1	.	few	TRBJ1-3	CASSFGPGASGNTIYF	.
TRBV28	.	.	TRBJ2-2	CASKNTGELFF	TGTGCCAGTAAGAACACCGGGGAGCTGTTTTTT
TRBV12-3/TRBV12-4	TRBD1	.	TRBJ1-2	CASRTTGGDGYTF	TGTGCCAGCAGGACGACAGGGGGCGATGGCTACACCTTC
TRBV2	TRBD2	.	TRBJ2-3	CASGRGSTDTQYF	TGTGCCAGCGGGCGGGGGTCAACAGATACGCAGTATTTT
TRBV4-3	.	.	TRBJ1-6	CASSQDSGGNNSPLHF	TGCGCCAGCAGCCAAGATTCGGGGGGAAATAATTCACCCCTCCACTTT
TRBV5-4	.	.	TRBJ2-6	CASSPLEGANVLTF	TGTGCCAGCAGCCCCCTCGAGGGGGCCAACGTCCTGACTTTC
TRBV24-1	TRBD1	.	TRBJ1-2	CATSDLWDRGENYGYTF	TGTGCCACCAGTGATTTGTGGGACAGGGGAGAGAACTATGGCTACACCTTC
TRBV18	.	.	TRBJ1-2	CASSPQGNYGYTF	TGTGCCAGCTCACCTCAGGGAAACTATGGCTACACCTTC
TRBV27	.	.	TRBJ1-5	CASSREGRQPQHF	TGTGCCAGCAGTCGAGAGGGTAGACAGCCCCAGCATTTT
TRBV4-3	.	.	TRBJ2-1	CASSQDEMGGYEQFF	TGCGCCAGCAGCCAAGATGAGATGGGAGGCTATGAGCAGTTCTTC
TRBV28	TRBD1	.	TRBJ1-2	CASRGQGGAYGYTF	TGTGCCAGCAGGGGACAGGGGGGAGCCTATGGCTACACCTTC
TRBV7-2	.	.	TRBJ2-6	CASSWDLSSGANVLTF	TGTGCCAGCAGTTGGGACTTGAGCTCTGGGGCCAACGTCCTGACTTTC
TRBV2	TRBD1	.	TRBJ1-1	CASIRDRGNTEAFF	TGTGCCAGCATCCGGGACAGGGGGAATACTGAAGCTTTCTTT
TRBV21-1	.	few	TRBJ1-1	CASSTMGGTEAFF	TGTGCCAGCAGCACCATGGGGGGGACTGAAGCTTTCTTT
TRBV29-1	TRBD2	few	TRBJ2-1	CSVGLAGGAEQFF	TGCAGCGTGGGACTAGCGGGGGGTGCTGAGCAGTTCTTC
TRBV7-2	TRBD2	.	TRBJ2-1	CASSFSSGSYNEQFF	TGTGCCAGCAGCTTCTCTAGCGGCTCCTACAATGAGCAGTTCTTC
TRBV9	TRBD2	.	TRBJ2-2	CASRGGANTGELFF	TGTGCCAGCAGGGGAGGGGCGAACACCGGGGAGCTGTTTTTT
TRBV9	.	.	TRBJ2-1	CASSVGGRGNEQFF	TGTGCCAGCAGCGTAGGGGGGCGCGGGAATGAGCAGTTCTTC
TRBV9	TRBD1	.	TRBJ2-2	CASSGATGGDSGELFF	TGTGCCAGCAGCGGTGCAACAGGGGGTGACAGCGGGGAGCTGTTTTTT
TRBV4-2	.	.	TRBJ2-6	CASSQDWGRSSANVLTF	TGTGCCAGCAGCCAAGATTGGGGGCGTTCGTCGGCCAACGTCCTGACTTTC
TRBV7-2	.	.	TRBJ1-1	CASSLASSPVNTEAFF	TGTGCCAGCAGCTTAGCGTCGAGTCCCGTGAACACTGAAGCTTTCTTT
TRBV9	TRBD2	.	TRBJ2-1	CASSASGTSIEQFF	TGTGCCAGCAGCGCCTCCGGGACTAGCATTGAGCAGTTCTTC
TRBV29-1	TRBD2	.	TRBJ2-7	CSVDPGTSDEQYF	TGCAGTGTTGACCCCGGGACTAGCGACGAGCAGTACTTC
TRBV3-1/TRBV3-2	TRBD2	.	TRBJ2-5	CASKPGLAAQETQYF	TGTGCCAGCAAACCGGGACTAGCGGCCCAAGAGACCCAGTACTTC
TRBV7-9	.	.	TRBJ1-4	CASSPGRTATNEKLFF	TGTGCCAGCAGCCCCGGACGGACTGCAACTAATGAAAAACTGTTTTTT
TRBV15	TRBD1	.	TRBJ2-3	CATSRWRTGTSTDTQYF	TGTGCCACCAGCCGATGGAGGACAGGAACGAGCACAGATACGCAGTATTTT
TRBV12-3/TRBV12-4	.	.	TRBJ1-4	CASSLRDNEKLFF	TGTGCCAGCAGTTTACGAGATAATGAAAAACTGTTTTTT
TRBV6-5	.	.	TRBJ2-3	CASSYSPGGGGDTQYF	TGTGCCAGCAGTTACTCCCCCGGAGGTGGCGGAGATACGCAGTATTTT
TRBV4-2	.	few	TRBJ2-2	CASSLHGETNTGELFF	TGTGCCAGCAGCCTTCACGGGGAAACGAACACCGGGGAGCTGTTTTTT
TRBV6-2/TRBV6-3	TRBD2	once	TRBJ2-1	CASSDLAGDEQFF	TGTGCCAGCAGTGACCTAGCGGGAGATGAGCAGTTCTTC
TRBV6-2/TRBV6-3	.	.	TRBJ1-4	CASSLGPRNQNEKLFF	TGTGCCAGCAGTTTGGGGCCGCGAAACCAGAATGAAAAACTGTTTTTT
TRBV7-9	TRBD2	.	TRBJ2-3	CASSSLGGLAGDTQYF	TGTGCCAGCAGCTCTCTGGGGGGACTAGCGGGAGATACGCAGTATTTT
TRBV7-8	.	.	TRBJ1-5	CASSLAGGSNQPQHF	TGTGCCAGCAGCTTAGCGGGAGGGAGCAATCAGCCCCAGCATTTT
TRBV2	TRBD1	once	TRBJ1-2	CASRDTDRRTNYGYTF	TGTGCCAGCAGAGACACGGACAGGAGGACTAACTATGGCTACACCTTC
TRBV6-6	.	.	TRBJ2-1	CASREDLHHEQFF	TGTGCCAGCAGGGAGGACTTACACCATGAGCAGTTCTTC
TRBV9	.	.	TRBJ1-2	CASSAQDYYGYTF	TGTGCCAGCAGCGCCCAGGATTACTATGGCTACACCTTC
TRBV28	.	.	TRBJ2-2	CASRPGQTNTGELFF	TGTGCCAGCAGACCGGGACAAACGAACACCGGGGAGCTGTTTTTT
TRBV19	.	.	TRBJ2-7	CASSIAADYRVWEQYF	TGTGCCAGTAGTATCGCGGCAGACTATCGAGTATGGGAGCAGTACTTC
TRBV14	.	.	TRBJ2-3	CASSQAGGFTDTQYF	TGTGCCAGCAGCCAAGCAGGAGGGTTCACAGATACGCAGTATTTT
TRBV28	TRBD1	.	TRBJ1-6	CASSPDRGRSPLHF	TGTGCCAGCAGTCCGGACAGGGGGCGGTCACCCCTCCACTTT
TRBV9	.	few	TRBJ1-2	CASSEGLGSSGYTF	TGTGCCAGCAGCGAGGGGTTAGGCTCTAGTGGCTACACCTTC
TRBV28	TRBD1	.	TRBJ2-7	CASTRDRPYEQYF	TGTGCCAGCACTAGGGACAGACCCTACGAGCAGTACTTC
TRBV5-4	.	few	TRBJ2-1	CASSLPGFASYNEQFF	TGTGCCAGCAGCCTACCCGGGTTTGCCTCCTACAATGAGCAGTTCTTC